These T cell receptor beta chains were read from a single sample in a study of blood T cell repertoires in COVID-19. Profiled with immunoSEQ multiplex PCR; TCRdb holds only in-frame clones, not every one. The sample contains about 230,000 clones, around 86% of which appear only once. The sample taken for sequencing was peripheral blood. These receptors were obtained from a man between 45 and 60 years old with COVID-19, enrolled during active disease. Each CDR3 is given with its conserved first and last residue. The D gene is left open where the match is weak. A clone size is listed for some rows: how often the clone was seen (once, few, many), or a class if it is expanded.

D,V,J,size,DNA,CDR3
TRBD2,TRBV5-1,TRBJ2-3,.,TGCGCCAGCAGCTACCCGCGGGAGGCTCGCACGCAGTATTTT,CASSYPREARTQYF
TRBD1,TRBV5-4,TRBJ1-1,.,TGTGCCAGCAGTCGTGACAGGGAGAACACTGAAGCTTTCTTT,CASSRDRENTEAFF
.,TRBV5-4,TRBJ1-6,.,TGTGCCAGCAGCTTACAGGGACACTCACCCCTCCACTTT,CASSLQGHSPLHF
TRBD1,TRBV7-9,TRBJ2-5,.,TGTGCCAGCAGCTCAGGGGGGACCCAGTACTTC,CASSSGGTQYF
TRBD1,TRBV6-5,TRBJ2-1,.,TGTGCCAGCCTAGGGGACAGGACCTACAATGAGCAGTTCTTC,CASLGDRTYNEQFF
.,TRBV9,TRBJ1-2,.,TGTGCCAGCCAAAGAGGAGGGGTTAACTATGGCTACACCTTC,CASQRGGVNYGYTF
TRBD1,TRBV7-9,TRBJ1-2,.,TGTGCCAGCAGCCCAGGGACAGCTAACTATGGCTACACCTTC,CASSPGTANYGYTF
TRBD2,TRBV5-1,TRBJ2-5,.,TGCGCCAGCAGCCAACTAGCGGGGGAGCAAGAGACCCAGTACTTC,CASSQLAGEQETQYF
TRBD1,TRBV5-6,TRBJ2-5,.,TGTGCCAGCAGCGATGTCCGGGACAGGGATAAAGAGACCCAGTACTTC,CASSDVRDRDKETQYF
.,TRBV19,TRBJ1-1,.,TGTGCCAGTAGTCCGAGGCGGACACGACCGAACACTGAAGCTTTCTTT,CASSPRRTRPNTEAFF
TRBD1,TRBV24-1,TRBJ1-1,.,TGTGCCACCAACGTGTGGCAGGGGGAAACTGAAGCTTTCTTT,CATNVWQGETEAFF
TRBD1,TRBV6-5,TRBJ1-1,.,TGTGCCAGCAGTTCTCGACACAGGGGTGAAGCTTTCTTT,CASSSRHRGEAFF
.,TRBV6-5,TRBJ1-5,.,TGTGCCAGCAGACCCGACAGAGATCAGCCCCAGCATTTT,CASRPDRDQPQHF
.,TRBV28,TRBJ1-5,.,TGTGCCAGCAGTCTCGGGACAACCTTTAGCAATCAGCCCCAGCATTTT,CASSLGTTFSNQPQHF
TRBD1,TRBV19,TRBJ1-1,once,TGTGCCAGTAGTGGGGACAGGGGATCGGGTTTGACTGAAGCTTTCTTT,CASSGDRGSGLTEAFF
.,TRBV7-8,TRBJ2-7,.,TGTGCCAGCAGCTCCCAGGGATCTAGGGCCTACGAGCAGTACTTC,CASSSQGSRAYEQYF
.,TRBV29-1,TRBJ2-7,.,TGCAGCGTTGGGGGGGCCTACGAGCAGTACTTC,CSVGGAYEQYF
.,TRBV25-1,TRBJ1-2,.,TGTGCCAGCAGTGAGGCTGGACTACCCCTGCAAGCCTTC,CASSEAGLPLQAF
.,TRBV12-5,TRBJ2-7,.,TGTGCTAGTGGTTTGGTACTAGGCAGGGGCGGCTACGAGCAGTACTTC,CASGLVLGRGGYEQYF